The following is a T cell receptor (beta chain) sequence with its context. The antigen is undetermined. A much larger clone differs by one base, so this may be a read error. One entry per CDR3 protein results from TCRdb running MiXCR on the RT-PCR reads. The data show about 650,000 distinct CDR3 sequences, 14% seen once. The data were taken from a study of response to subunit inactivated influenza vaccine. Study results and limitations: The authors proposed limited new T cell recruitment per seasonal influenza vaccination.

Germline CDR1 SQVTM, CDR2 ANQGSEA. V was shortened by 7 bases and J by 5 bases, with 14 bases between the two germline ends. The length of the CDR3 is 12 residues. Specimen: PBMCs from blood, collected about 14 days before vaccination. The chain couples TRBV29-1 to TRBJ2-5; D may be TRBD1 (6 bases). The TCR sequence derives from a middle-aged man who received an inactivated influenza vaccine. For the CDR3, the DNA is TGCAGCGCTAAAAGTACAGGGGAGACCCAGTACTTC. Its translation: CSAKSTGETQYF. Filled out from reference TRBV29-1 and TRBJ2-5, the complete variable domain reads SAVISQKPSRDICQRGTSLTIQCQVDSQVTMMFWYRQQPGQSLTLIATANQGSEATYESGFVIDKFPISRPNLTFSTLTVSNMSPEDSSIYLCSAKSTGETQYFGPGTRLLVL.